This T cell receptor (beta chain) was recovered during a study of T cell responses to AZD1222 COVID-19 vaccine. Libraries were prepared by immunoSEQ multiplex PCR; TCRdb keeps only in-frame clonotypes and omits some of them. The data hold 150,000 or so clones, with 92% observed a single time. The CDR3 contains 15 residues. Trimming took 0 bases from V and 7 from J; bases not matched to a gene: 3. CDR1 is SGHNT, CDR2 YYREEE, per germline (reference sequence). The chain joins TRBV5-4 to TRBJ2-1, with 11 bases matching TRBD2. This sequence was found in an adult who received the AZD1222 COVID-19 vaccine. Sample: peripheral blood, taken 28 days after the second AZD1222 dose. CDR3 in DNA: TGTGCCAGCAGCTTGGATCTAGCGGGGGGAAATGAGCAGTTCTTC. This codes for CASSLDLAGGNEQFF.